This is a list of T cell receptor beta chains from one sample in a study of T cell responses to AZD1222 COVID-19 vaccine. Sequencing used immunoSEQ multiplex PCR; TCRdb keeps in-frame clones, though not all of them. The sample carries 170,000 or so clones, 88% recorded once. The specimen was peripheral blood, collected 28 days after the second AZD1222 dose. These receptors all come from an adult who received the AZD1222 COVID-19 vaccine. The CDR3 runs from the conserved cysteine through the conserved F or W. D genes are given only for firm matches. Size is omitted from some rows. Given values are once, few, many or a class for expanded clones.

V: TRBV11-2
D: TRBD1
size: NA
J: TRBJ1-4
CDR3: CASSLGTGTNEKLFF
DNA: TGTGCCAGCAGCCTTGGGACAGGGACTAATGAAAAACTGTTTTTT

V: TRBV9
D: NA
size: once
J: TRBJ1-3
CDR3: CASSETGVGNTIYF
DNA: TGTGCCAGCAGCGAGACGGGAGTTGGAAACACCATATATTTT

V: TRBV3-1/TRBV3-2
D: NA
size: NA
J: TRBJ2-7
CDR3: CASSQESASYEQYF
DNA: TGTGCCAGCAGCCAAGAATCCGCTTCTTACGAGCAGTACTTC

V: TRBV6-6
D: TRBD2
size: NA
J: TRBJ2-3
CDR3: CASSYRAGGSSDTQYF
DNA: TGTGCCAGCAGTTACAGGGCGGGGGGGAGTTCAGATACGCAGTATTTT

V: TRBV4-3
D: TRBD1
size: NA
J: TRBJ1-1
CDR3: CASSRDRETPAEAFF
DNA: TGCGCCAGCAGCCGCGACAGGGAAACTCCCGCTGAAGCTTTCTTT

V: TRBV30
D: NA
size: NA
J: TRBJ2-3
CDR3: CAWSGKGVTDTQYF
DNA: TGTGCCTGGAGTGGGAAGGGGGTCACAGATACGCAGTATTTT

V: TRBV9
D: TRBD1
size: NA
J: TRBJ1-4
CDR3: CASSPDRVGEKLFF
DNA: TGTGCCAGCTCCCCGGACAGGGTGGGGGAAAAACTGTTTTTT

V: TRBV6-5
D: NA
size: NA
J: TRBJ1-2
CDR3: CASSYVGRGGSAGYTF
DNA: TGTGCCAGCAGTTACGTCGGTAGGGGGGGTTCGGCTGGCTACACCTTC

V: TRBV27
D: NA
size: NA
J: TRBJ2-7
CDR3: CASSLSLGVYEQYF
DNA: TGTGCCAGCAGTTTATCTTTAGGGGTCTACGAGCAGTACTTC

V: TRBV28
D: NA
size: NA
J: TRBJ2-5
CDR3: CASKHPLYF
DNA: TGTGCCAGCAAACACCCCCTGTACTTC

V: TRBV7-8
D: TRBD2
size: NA
J: TRBJ2-7
CDR3: CASSIAGGPPYEQYF
DNA: TGTGCCAGCAGCATAGCGGGGGGGCCCCCCTACGAGCAGTACTTC

V: TRBV3-1/TRBV3-2
D: NA
size: NA
J: TRBJ1-4
CDR3: CASSQGTQSPFF
DNA: TGTGCCAGCAGCCAGGGAACCCAATCTCCGTTTTTT

V: TRBV7-9
D: NA
size: NA
J: TRBJ1-2
CDR3: CASRPSGGPFYGYTF
DNA: TGTGCCAGCAGACCTTCGGGGGGGCCCTTCTATGGCTACACCTTC

V: TRBV30
D: NA
size: NA
J: TRBJ2-2
CDR3: CAWGALRGTGELFF
DNA: TGTGCCTGGGGTGCATTGCGAGGGACCGGGGAGCTGTTTTTT

V: TRBV7-9
D: TRBD1
size: NA
J: TRBJ2-2
CDR3: CASSPDRGANTGELFF
DNA: TGTGCCAGCAGCCCAGACAGGGGGGCGAACACCGGGGAGCTGTTTTTT

V: TRBV4-2
D: NA
size: NA
J: TRBJ2-6
CDR3: CASSQDSSSGANVLTF
DNA: TGTGCCAGCAGCCAAGATTCGAGCTCTGGGGCCAACGTCCTGACTTTC

V: TRBV19
D: NA
size: few
J: TRBJ1-4
CDR3: CASTTGNSNEKLFF
DNA: TGTGCCAGTACAACAGGGAATTCTAATGAAAAACTGTTTTTT

V: TRBV6-5
D: NA
size: few
J: TRBJ1-2
CDR3: CASRNRVYGYTF
DNA: TGTGCCAGCAGAAACAGGGTCTATGGCTACACCTTC

V: TRBV28
D: NA
size: NA
J: TRBJ2-3
CDR3: CASSFSPPRVPQYF
DNA: TGTGCCAGCAGTTTTAGCCCTCCGCGAGTGCCGCAGTATTTT

V: TRBV5-1
D: NA
size: NA
J: TRBJ2-2
CDR3: CASSWGTFTGELFF
DNA: TGCGCCAGCAGCTGGGGAACGTTCACCGGGGAGCTGTTTTTT

V: TRBV7-3
D: TRBD1
size: NA
J: TRBJ1-1
CDR3: CASRGDREEAFF
DNA: TGTGCCAGCAGAGGGGACAGGGAAGAAGCTTTCTTT

V: TRBV6-5
D: TRBD1
size: few
J: TRBJ2-7
CDR3: CASSLTGVREQYF
DNA: TGTGCCAGCAGCCTGACAGGGGTGAGGGAGCAGTACTTC

V: TRBV6-5
D: TRBD1
size: NA
J: TRBJ1-2
CDR3: CASSYGLQGDYTF
DNA: TGTGCCAGCAGTTACGGCCTACAGGGGGACTACACCTTC

V: TRBV4-1
D: TRBD1
size: NA
J: TRBJ2-7
CDR3: CASSQGEGQGYYEQYF
DNA: TGCGCCAGCAGCCAAGGAGAGGGACAGGGGTACTACGAGCAGTACTTC

V: TRBV5-1
D: TRBD1
size: NA
J: TRBJ2-5
CDR3: CASSQTGEPKETQYF
DNA: TGCGCCAGCAGCCAAACAGGGGAGCCGAAAGAGACCCAGTACTTC

V: TRBV5-6
D: NA
size: once
J: TRBJ1-5
CDR3: CASSLGPRGWGQPQHF
DNA: TGTGCCAGCAGCTTGGGCCCCAGGGGATGGGGTCAGCCCCAGCATTTT

V: TRBV7-3
D: NA
size: NA
J: TRBJ2-1
CDR3: CASSSGLGALGNEQFF
DNA: TGTGCCAGCAGCTCGGGCTTGGGGGCGTTGGGCAATGAGCAGTTCTTC

V: TRBV30
D: NA
size: NA
J: TRBJ2-1
CDR3: CAWKGTGPGQFF
DNA: TGTGCCTGGAAGGGGACCGGACCGGGGCAGTTCTTC

V: TRBV6-5
D: TRBD2
size: NA
J: TRBJ2-1
CDR3: CASRLLAGGSEQFF
DNA: TGTGCCAGCAGACTCTTAGCGGGGGGTTCTGAGCAGTTCTTC

V: TRBV2
D: NA
size: NA
J: TRBJ1-3
CDR3: CASSDTGFGNTIYF
DNA: TGTGCCAGCAGCGACACAGGGTTTGGAAACACCATATATTTT

V: TRBV19
D: NA
size: once
J: TRBJ1-5
CDR3: CASSRPQGSQPQHF
DNA: TGTGCCAGTAGTAGGCCTCAGGGGAGTCAGCCCCAGCATTTT

V: TRBV9
D: NA
size: NA
J: TRBJ1-6
CDR3: CASTRTGTPYNSPLHF
DNA: TGTGCCAGCACCAGAACCGGGACACCCTATAATTCACCCCTCCACTTT

V: TRBV5-1
D: NA
size: NA
J: TRBJ2-7
CDR3: CASSARDTGYEQYF
DNA: TGCGCCAGCAGCGCCCGGGACACCGGTTACGAGCAGTACTTC

V: TRBV7-3
D: NA
size: NA
J: TRBJ1-4
CDR3: CASSPGPGKDEKLFF
DNA: TGTGCCAGCAGCCCAGGACCGGGCAAGGATGAAAAACTGTTTTTT

V: TRBV28
D: TRBD1
size: NA
J: TRBJ2-7
CDR3: CATGDYEQYF
DNA: TGTGCGACAGGGGACTACGAGCAGTACTTC

V: TRBV11-1
D: NA
size: NA
J: TRBJ2-3
CDR3: CASSLSEGDTQYF
DNA: TGTGCCAGCAGCTTATCGGAGGGGGATACGCAGTATTTT

V: TRBV5-5
D: NA
size: NA
J: TRBJ2-6
CDR3: CASSFPPGANVLTF
DNA: TGTGCCAGCAGCTTCCCCCCTGGGGCCAACGTCCTGACTTTC

V: TRBV5-1
D: NA
size: NA
J: TRBJ1-3
CDR3: CASSLEDMGNTIYF
DNA: TGCGCCAGCAGCTTGGAGGATATGGGAAACACCATATATTTT

V: TRBV6-2/TRBV6-3
D: TRBD2
size: NA
J: TRBJ2-7
CDR3: CASSSQRGGNSYEQYF
DNA: TGTGCCAGCAGTTCCCAGCGGGGGGGGAATTCCTACGAGCAGTACTTC

V: TRBV4-1
D: TRBD1
size: NA
J: TRBJ1-2
CDR3: CASSLPGQSKVGGYTF
DNA: TGCGCCAGCAGCCTTCCGGGACAGAGCAAGGTTGGTGGCTACACCTTC

V: TRBV18
D: NA
size: NA
J: TRBJ1-4
CDR3: CASSPQGVANEKLFF
DNA: TGTGCCAGCTCACCACAGGGGGTTGCGAATGAAAAACTGTTTTTT

V: TRBV27
D: TRBD1
size: once
J: TRBJ1-2
CDR3: CASSDRVWGGYTF
DNA: TGTGCCAGCAGTGACAGGGTCTGGGGTGGCTACACCTTC

V: TRBV6-2/TRBV6-3
D: NA
size: NA
J: TRBJ2-7
CDR3: CASSYANPPALKAEQYF
DNA: TGTGCCAGCAGTTACGCTAACCCCCCGGCTTTAAAGGCCGAGCAGTACTTC

V: TRBV3-1/TRBV3-2
D: TRBD1
size: NA
J: TRBJ1-2
CDR3: CASRQTGTGAYGYTF
DNA: TGTGCCAGCAGACAAACCGGGACAGGGGCCTATGGCTACACCTTC

V: TRBV5-6
D: NA
size: NA
J: TRBJ2-7
CDR3: CASSLARRDEQYF
DNA: TGTGCCAGCAGCTTGGCCAGGCGGGACGAGCAGTACTTC

V: TRBV3-1/TRBV3-2
D: NA
size: NA
J: TRBJ1-5
CDR3: CASSQGGGDNQPQHF
DNA: TGTGCCAGCAGCCAAGGGGGGGGCGACAATCAGCCCCAGCATTTT

V: TRBV20-1
D: NA
size: NA
J: TRBJ2-2
CDR3: CSASFSPNTGELFF
DNA: TGCAGTGCTAGTTTTTCACCGAACACCGGGGAGCTGTTTTTT

V: TRBV5-1
D: TRBD2
size: NA
J: TRBJ2-7
CDR3: CASSSGLAGGSYEQYF
DNA: TGCGCCAGCAGCTCGGGACTAGCGGGGGGATCCTACGAGCAGTACTTC

V: TRBV6-1
D: TRBD1
size: NA
J: TRBJ1-4
CDR3: CASSARGTGGSEKLFF
DNA: TGTGCCAGCAGTGCGCGAGGGACAGGGGGATCTGAAAAACTGTTTTTT

V: TRBV5-4
D: TRBD1
size: once
J: TRBJ1-1
CDR3: CASSPPGQGAPGTEAFF
DNA: TGTGCCAGCAGCCCCCCAGGACAGGGGGCGCCCGGCACTGAAGCTTTCTTT

V: TRBV25-1
D: NA
size: NA
J: TRBJ1-2
CDR3: CASSEPVTARRTF
DNA: TGTGCCAGCAGTGAACCCGTGACAGCCCGGAGGACCTTC

V: TRBV3-1/TRBV3-2
D: TRBD2
size: NA
J: TRBJ2-3
CDR3: CASSQVASGGKDTQYF
DNA: TGTGCCAGCAGCCAAGTGGCTAGCGGGGGTAAAGATACGCAGTATTTT

V: TRBV19
D: TRBD1
size: NA
J: TRBJ2-7
CDR3: CASSIRDRGPYEQYF
DNA: TGTGCCAGTAGTATCCGGGACAGGGGGCCGTACGAGCAGTACTTC

V: TRBV3-1/TRBV3-2
D: NA
size: once
J: TRBJ2-7
CDR3: CASSQIQATWSEQYF
DNA: TGTGCCAGCAGCCAAATCCAGGCTACTTGGAGCGAGCAGTACTTC

V: TRBV30
D: NA
size: NA
J: TRBJ2-7
CDR3: CAWSERYEQYF
DNA: TGTGCCTGGAGTGAAAGGTACGAGCAGTACTTC

V: TRBV5-6
D: NA
size: NA
J: TRBJ1-2
CDR3: CASSGGRNYGYTF
DNA: TGTGCCAGCAGCGGGGGACGGAACTATGGCTACACCTTC